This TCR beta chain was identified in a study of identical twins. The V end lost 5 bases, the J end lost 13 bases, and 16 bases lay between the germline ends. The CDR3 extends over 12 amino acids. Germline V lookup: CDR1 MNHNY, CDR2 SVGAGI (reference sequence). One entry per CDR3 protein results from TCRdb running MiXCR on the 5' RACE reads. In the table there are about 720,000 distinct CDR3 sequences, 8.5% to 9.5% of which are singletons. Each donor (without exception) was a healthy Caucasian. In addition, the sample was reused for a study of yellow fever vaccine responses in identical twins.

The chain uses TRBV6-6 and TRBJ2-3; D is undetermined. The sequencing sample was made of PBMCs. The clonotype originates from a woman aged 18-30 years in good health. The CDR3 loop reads CASSKADLPEYF. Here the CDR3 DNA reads TGTGCCAGCAGTAAAGCAGACTTGCCGGAGTATTTT.